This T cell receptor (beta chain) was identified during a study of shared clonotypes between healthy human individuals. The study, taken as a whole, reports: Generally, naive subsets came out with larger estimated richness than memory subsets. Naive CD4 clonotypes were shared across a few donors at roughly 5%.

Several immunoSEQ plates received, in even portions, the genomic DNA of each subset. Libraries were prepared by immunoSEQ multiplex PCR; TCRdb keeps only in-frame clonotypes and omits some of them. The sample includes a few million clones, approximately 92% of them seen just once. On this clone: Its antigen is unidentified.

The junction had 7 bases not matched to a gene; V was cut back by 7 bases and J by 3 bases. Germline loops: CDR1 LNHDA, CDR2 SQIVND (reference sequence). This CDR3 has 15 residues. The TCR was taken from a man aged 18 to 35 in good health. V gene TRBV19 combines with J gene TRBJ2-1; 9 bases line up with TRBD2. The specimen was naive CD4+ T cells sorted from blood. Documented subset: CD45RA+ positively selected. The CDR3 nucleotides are TGTGCCAGTACTAGAAGCGGGGGGAGCTACAATGAGCAGTTCTTC. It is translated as CASTRSGGSYNEQFF.